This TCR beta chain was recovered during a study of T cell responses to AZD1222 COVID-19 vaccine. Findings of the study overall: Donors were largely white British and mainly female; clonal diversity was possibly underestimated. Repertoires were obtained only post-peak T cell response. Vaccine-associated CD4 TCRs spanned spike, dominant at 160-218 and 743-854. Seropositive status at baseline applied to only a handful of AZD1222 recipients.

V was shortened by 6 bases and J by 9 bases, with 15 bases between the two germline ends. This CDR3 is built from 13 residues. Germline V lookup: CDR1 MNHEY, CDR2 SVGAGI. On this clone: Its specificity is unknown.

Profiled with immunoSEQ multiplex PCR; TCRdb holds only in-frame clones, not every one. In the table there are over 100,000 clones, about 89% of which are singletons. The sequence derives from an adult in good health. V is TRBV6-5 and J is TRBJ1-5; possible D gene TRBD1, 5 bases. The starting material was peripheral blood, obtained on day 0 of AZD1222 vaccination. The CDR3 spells CASRVNSQGPQHF. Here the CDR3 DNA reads TGTGCCAGCAGAGTGAATAGCCAGGGGCCCCAGCATTTT.